The clone carrying this T cell receptor (beta chain) was observed a few times. Its target is unknown. Germline V gene lookup returns CDR1 KGHSH and CDR2 LQKENI. Between the trimmed V and J ends, which lost 5 bases and 6 bases, there was a span of 8 bases. There are 12 residues in the CDR3. These data belong to a study of cytomegalovirus exposure and HLA in healthy donors. Points from the study as a whole: There were a few CMV-associated chains whose specificity for CMV antigens was confirmed in vitro.

The PCR used 60 Vbeta and 13 Jbeta primers. Assay: immunoSEQ multiplex PCR; the TCRdb copy retains only in-frame clones and omits some. Seen here are around 130,000 clones, 74% observed once, and the top ten hold 5.8%. V gene TRBV18 combines with J gene TRBJ2-1; D unresolved. Sequenced: PBMCs. This receptor was obtained from a woman aged 45-59 years in good health and CMV-seropositive. The CDR3 spells CASSELGNEQFF. The CDR3 DNA sequence: TGTGCCAGCTCAGAACTTGGCAATGAGCAGTTCTTC.